A single sample gave rise to the 4 T cell receptor beta chains below, sequenced in a study of blood T cell repertoires in COVID-19. Only in-frame clones appear in the TCRdb table, and some are missing; sequencing was by immunoSEQ multiplex PCR. Altogether over 200,000 clones are present, about 90% being singletons, with the ten largest covering 3% to 3.5%. The sample was PBMCs or T cells enriched from blood (not recorded which). These receptors were taken from a woman aged 45-60 years in a cohort exposed to, infected with or recovered from COVID-19 (not recorded which).

The DNA of the CDR3 is TGTGCCAGCAAAATGACAGGGGGAACCTACGAGCAGTACTTC. Translated, it gives CASKMTGGTYEQYF. J is TRBJ2-7 and V is TRBV6-5; 9 nucleotides line up with TRBD1. CDR1 is MNHEY, CDR2 SVGAGI, per germline. The CDR3 is 14 residues long. Trimming at V came to 7 bases and at J to 2 bases, leaving 6 bases not matched to a gene.

V gene TRBV18 combines with J gene TRBJ2-5, with D perhaps TRBD2 (5 bases). This CDR3 has 11 residues. Germline CDR1 is KGHSH and CDR2 is LQKENI. Trimming cost V 6 bases and J 5 bases, with 7 bases left between them. CDR3 sequence reads: CASSSGETQYF. Written as DNA, the CDR3 is TGTGCCAGCTCCTCGGGGGAGACCCAGTACTTC. The full variable domain, its missing parts supplied by reference TRBV18 and TRBJ2-5, is NAGVMQNPRHLVRRRGQEARLRCSPMKGHSHVYWYRQLPEEGLKFMVYLQKENIIDESGMPKERFSAEFPKEGPSILRIQQVVRGDSAAYFCASSSGETQYFGPGTRLLVL.

The V call is TRBV4-2, the J call TRBJ2-3; D ambiguous. The CDR3 sequence is 13 residues long. Germline lookup yields CDR1 LGHNA and CDR2 YNFKEQ. Trimming left V 2 bases short and J 1 base short, with 4 bases between. This CDR3 is CASSQTGTDTQYF. As DNA, the CDR3 is TGTGCCAGCAGCCAAACGGGCACAGATACGCAGTATTTT.

This clone was observed a single time. The chain combines TRBV30 with TRBJ1-2, with no clear D. The V gene's germline CDR1 is GTSNPN and CDR2 SVGIG (reference sequence). Trimming removed 4 bases at V and 4 bases at J, with 13 bases between. The CDR3 has 13 amino acids. The CDR3, as DNA: TGTGCCTGGATTCGACATAGTCTCTATGGCTACACCTTC. This gives the protein CAWIRHSLYGYTF. Full variable domain (remainder filled in from reference TRBV30 and TRBJ1-2): SQTIHQWPATLVQPVGSPLSLECTVEGTSNPNLYWYRQAAGRGLQLLFYSVGIGQISSEVPQNLSASRPQDRQFILSSKKLLLSDSGFYLCAWIRHSLYGYTFGSGTRLTVV.